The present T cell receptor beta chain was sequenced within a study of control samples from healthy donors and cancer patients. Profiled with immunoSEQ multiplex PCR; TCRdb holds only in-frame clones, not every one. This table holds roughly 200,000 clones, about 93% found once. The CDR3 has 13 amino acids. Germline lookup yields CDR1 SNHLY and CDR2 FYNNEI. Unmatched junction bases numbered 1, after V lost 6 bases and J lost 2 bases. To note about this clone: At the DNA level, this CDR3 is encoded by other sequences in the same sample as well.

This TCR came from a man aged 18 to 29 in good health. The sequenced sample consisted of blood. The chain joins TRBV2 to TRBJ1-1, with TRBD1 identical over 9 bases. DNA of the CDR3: TGTGCCAGCAGGGGACAGGGAAACACTGAAGCTTTCTTT. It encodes CASRGQGNTEAFF.